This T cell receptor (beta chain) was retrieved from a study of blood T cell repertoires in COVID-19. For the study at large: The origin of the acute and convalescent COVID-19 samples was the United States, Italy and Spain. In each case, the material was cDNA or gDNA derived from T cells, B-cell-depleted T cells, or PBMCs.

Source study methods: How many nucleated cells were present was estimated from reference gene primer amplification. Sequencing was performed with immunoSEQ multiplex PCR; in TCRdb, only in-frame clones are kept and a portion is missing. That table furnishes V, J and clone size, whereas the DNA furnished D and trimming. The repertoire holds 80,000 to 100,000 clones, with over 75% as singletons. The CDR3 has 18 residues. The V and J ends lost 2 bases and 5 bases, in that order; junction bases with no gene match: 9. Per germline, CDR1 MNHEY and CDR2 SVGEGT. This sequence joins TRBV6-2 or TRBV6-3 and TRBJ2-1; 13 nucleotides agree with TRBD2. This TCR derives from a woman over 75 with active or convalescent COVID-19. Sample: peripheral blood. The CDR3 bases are TGTGCCAGCAGTTACCGCTCTGTGACTAGCGGGGGGAACAATGAGCAGTTCTTC. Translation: CASSYRSVTSGGNNEQFF.